One sample yielded the 2 T cell receptor beta chains listed below, sequenced in a study of T cells in Graves' hyperthyroidism and ophthalmopathy. Researchers amplified the TCR beta CDR3 regions from RNA transcripts. TCR CDR3 underwent first-round RT-PCR with the HTBI primer set. TCRdb processed the multiplex PCR reads anew with MiXCR; each CDR3 protein has one entry. Of a few hundred thousand distinct CDR3 sequences listed, 15% to 17% are singletons. The sequenced sample was blood. These receptors came from a woman in her twenties or thirties with Graves' hyperthyroidism.

The chain carries TRBV27 and TRBJ2-2, with 7 bases aligning to TRBD2. Germline values: CDR1 MNHEY, CDR2 SMNVEV (reference sequence). The CDR3 has 16 amino acids. V was clipped by 2 bases and J by 6 bases; unmatched bases: 9. The CDR3 DNA sequence: TGTGCCAGCAGTTTAGGTGCTAGCGGAGTTCCCGGGGAGCTGTTTTTT. It codes for CASSLGASGVPGELFF.

This clonotype turned up a few times. The rearrangement uses TRBV10-2 and TRBJ2-1, with a possible D match to TRBD2 (5 bases). There are 13 residues in the CDR3. CDR1 WSHSY and CDR2 SAAADI come from the germline V gene. Trimming removed 3 bases at V and 8 bases at J, with 11 bases between. The CDR3 sequence: CASSDSRGHEQFF. The CDR3 DNA reads as TGCGCCAGCAGTGATAGTAGAGGGCATGAGCAGTTCTTC.